This TCR beta chain emerged from a study of CD8+CD57+ T cells in acquired aplastic anemia. The sequenced patients had an expansion of CD8+CD57+ cells seen by flow cytometry. V was cut by 9 bases and J by 7 bases, with 22 bases left in between. Germline V CDR1 and CDR2: LNHDA, SQIVND (reference sequence). The CDR3 is 16 residues long. TCR beta VDJ and CDR3 profiles were obtained from a genomic DNA template. TCRdb re-called the reads through MiXCR, storing one row per CDR3 protein. The sample consists of 270,000 or so distinct CDR3 sequences, less than 85% of them appearing once. Sequenced sample: sorted CD4+, CD8+, or CD8+CD57+ T cells (not recorded which) from PBMCs. The chain couples TRBV19 to TRBJ1-6, with D possibly being TRBD1 (6 bases). The TCR sequence derives from a human donor with aplastic anemia. As DNA, the CDR3 is TGTGCCAGCCAAAAGTCCCCTACAGGGTTCAATTCACCCCTCCACTTT. This codes for CASQKSPTGFNSPLHF.